The entry that follows covers one T cell receptor (beta chain) sequence. Antigen: not known. This record belongs to a study of graft-versus-host responses after intestinal transplantation. The CDR3 totals 14 residues. After removal of 4 bases from V and 3 bases from J, the junction contained 8 bases not matched to a gene. Germline V gene data show CDR1 as SQVTM and CDR2 as ANQGSEA. Broader study findings: GvH clones detected in recipient marrow included some appearing first in ileum or blood.

Generated by immunoSEQ multiplex PCR, the TCRdb table keeps only in-frame clones and is missing some. The table records about 93,000 clones, about 93% of them present only once. The starting material was unstimulated CD8+ T cells sorted from spleen or lymph node cells, obtained before intestinal transplant. The chain combines TRBV29-1 with TRBJ2-7; TRBD2 matches at 8 bases. This receptor was taken from a human donor who received an intestinal transplant. CDR3 in DNA: TGCAGCGTTGTTCCTCGGGGGGGGAACTACGAGCAGTACTTC. This encodes CSVVPRGGNYEQYF.